This is a list of T cell receptor beta chains from one sample in a study of blood T cell repertoires in COVID-19. TCRdb's copy holds only in-frame clones and misses some; the assay was immunoSEQ multiplex PCR. The table records 160,000 or so clones, about 79% of them present only once. The sample consisted of peripheral blood. These receptors all stem from a woman between 50 and 59 years old with acute or convalescent COVID-19. Both conserved end residues are part of each CDR3. D genes are given only for firm matches. Expanded clones are given a class, and other clones once, few, many or no size at all.

TGTGCCATCAAACAACTAGCGGGTTACAATGAGCAGTTCTTC CAIKQLAGYNEQFF TRBV10-3 TRBD2 - TRBJ2-1
TGTGCCAGCTCACCAGGACTAGCGGGCACCTACGAGCAGTACTTC CASSPGLAGTYEQYF TRBV18 TRBD2 - TRBJ2-7
TGCGCCAGCAGCCTAAACGCAGGATCGGGGGAAAAACTGTTTTTT CASSLNAGSGEKLFF TRBV4-3 - - TRBJ1-4
TGTGCCAGCAGCGGCAGGGGGCTTCTTGAAAAACTGTTTTTT CASSGRGLLEKLFF TRBV2 TRBD1 - TRBJ1-4
TGTGCCAGCAGTTTTCGACAGACCCCTCCGGGTAATGAAAAACTGTTTTTT CASSFRQTPPGNEKLFF TRBV27 - - TRBJ1-4
TGTGCCAGCAGTGGTGGTAGCGGGGGTCAAGAGACCCAGTACTTC CASSGGSGGQETQYF TRBV2 TRBD2 - TRBJ2-5
TGTGCCATCCAACAGGGCGGCACAGATACGCAGTATTTT CAIQQGGTDTQYF TRBV10-3 - - TRBJ2-3
TGTGCCAGCAGCCATAAACTAGCGGGGGTAGGGAATGAGCAGTTCTTC CASSHKLAGVGNEQFF TRBV5-4 TRBD2 - TRBJ2-1
TGCGCCAGCAGTGAGTCGCCGACTCTTACAGATACGCAGTATTTT CASSESPTLTDTQYF TRBV10-2 - - TRBJ2-3
TGTGCCAGCAGCCGGGGGTCAGGTTTCGAGACCCAGTACTTC CASSRGSGFETQYF TRBV11-3 - - TRBJ2-5
TGTGCCAGCAGTGAAAATTACGCAGCGTGGCGGGGGCGGGCAGATACGCAGTATTTT CASSENYAAWRGRADTQYF TRBV6-1 - - TRBJ2-3
TGTGCCAGCAGCGCCCACGGAGATTCCTACGAGCAGTACTTC CASSAHGDSYEQYF TRBV9 - - TRBJ2-7
TGTGCCAGCAGCGTAGCAGCAGGGGGGTATTTCTCTGGAAACACCATATATTTT CASSVAAGGYFSGNTIYF TRBV9 TRBD1 - TRBJ1-3
TGTGCCAGCAGCTTAGGTTTCAGATACAATGAGCAGTTCTTC CASSLGFRYNEQFF TRBV7-2 - - TRBJ2-1
TGTGCCAGCTCACCAGGGACAGGGATTCGCTACGAGCAGTACTTC CASSPGTGIRYEQYF TRBV18 TRBD1 - TRBJ2-7
TGTGCCAGCAGGGCGCAGGGTATCCGTCAGCCCCAGCATTTT CASRAQGIRQPQHF TRBV6-5 - - TRBJ1-5
TGTGCCAGCAGCAAACTTACGGGGGGGTGTGGAAACACCATATATTTT CASSKLTGGCGNTIYF TRBV21-1 - once TRBJ1-3
TGTGCCAGCGAGACGGGGACAGCGTTATATGGCTACACCTTC CASETGTALYGYTF TRBV28 TRBD1 once TRBJ1-2
TGTGCCAGCAGTCCCCACAGGGTGGATTACGAGCAGTACTTC CASSPHRVDYEQYF TRBV6-2/TRBV6-3 - - TRBJ2-7
TGTGCCAGCAGTTTTGCAGGGGGGACGTATGGCTACACCTTC CASSFAGGTYGYTF TRBV6-5 TRBD1 - TRBJ1-2
TGTGCCAGCAGCCAACAATCCGGGACTGGACGGGGGGAGACCCAGTACTTC CASSQQSGTGRGETQYF TRBV3-1/TRBV3-2 - - TRBJ2-5
TGTGCCAGCAGAAAGGGGACAGGGTACGAGCAGTACTTC CASRKGTGYEQYF TRBV6-5 TRBD1 - TRBJ2-7
TGTGCCAGCAGCTTCGGGTCAGCCGAGACCTACGAGCAGTACTTC CASSFGSAETYEQYF TRBV7-2 - - TRBJ2-7
TGCGCCAGCAGCCTCGGGGGGGGCGCATATGAAAAACTGTTTTTT CASSLGGGAYEKLFF TRBV4-3 - - TRBJ1-4
TGTGCCAGCAGCGTAGCGACAGGGACCTACAATGAGCAGTTCTTC CASSVATGTYNEQFF TRBV9 TRBD1 once TRBJ2-1
TGCGCCAGCAGCCCCGGGGGGGGAGAGACCCAGTACTTC CASSPGGGETQYF TRBV5-1 TRBD2 - TRBJ2-5
TGCGCCAGCAGCACGGGACAGGCTAACTATGGCTACACCTTC CASSTGQANYGYTF TRBV5-1 TRBD1 once TRBJ1-2
TGTGCCAGCAAGGGACAGGGGGCGGAGGGCTACACCTTC CASKGQGAEGYTF TRBV28 TRBD1 - TRBJ1-2
TGTGCCAGCAGCCAAGTTTCATCCAGGGGTGGTGGCTACACCTTC CASSQVSSRGGGYTF TRBV14 - - TRBJ1-2
TGTGCCAGCAGTGAAACGGTGGACACTGAAGCTTTCTTT CASSETVDTEAFF TRBV6-1 - - TRBJ1-1
TGCAGCGTTCTGGGCGTGGAAGAGACCCAGTACTTC CSVLGVEETQYF TRBV29-1 - - TRBJ2-5
TGTGCCAGCAGTTCACAGGGTTTGGGCGGGGAGCTGTTTTTT CASSSQGLGGELFF TRBV6-5 - few TRBJ2-2
TGTGCCAGCAGCCCCTCGGACAGGGGGCTTAACACTGAAGCTTTCTTT CASSPSDRGLNTEAFF TRBV11-2 TRBD1 - TRBJ1-1
TGTGCCTGGAGCGTTAGCGGGCGGGAGCAGTACTTC CAWSVSGREQYF TRBV30 TRBD2 once TRBJ2-7
TGCGCCAGCAGCTTGGGCCAGGGTTTAGCTGAAGCTTTCTTT CASSLGQGLAEAFF TRBV5-1 - - TRBJ1-1
TGTGCCAGCAGCTTAAGTCCTAGCGAGATCAACAATGAGCAGTTCTTC CASSLSPSEINNEQFF TRBV7-2 - - TRBJ2-1
TGTGCCAGCAGTCCTCCAGCGTTAGATACGCAGTATTTT CASSPPALDTQYF TRBV27 - once TRBJ2-3
TGTGCCAGCAGCCAATCATACCCTACAGAGTACGAGCAGTACTTC CASSQSYPTEYEQYF TRBV3-1/TRBV3-2 - once TRBJ2-7
TGCGCCAGCAGCCAAGGGGACCAGGGGTGGATCACTGAAGCTTTCTTT CASSQGDQGWITEAFF TRBV4-1 - few TRBJ1-1
TGTGCCAGCAGCATCACTAGCGGGATGAACACCGGGGAGCTGTTTTTT CASSITSGMNTGELFF TRBV7-2 TRBD2 - TRBJ2-2
TGTGCCAGCAGCTTAGACAGGGGCACAGATACGCAGTATTTT CASSLDRGTDTQYF TRBV7-9 - - TRBJ2-3
TGTGCCAGCTCACCACCGGCGGTCCCGGGGGGTCAGCCCCAGCATTTT CASSPPAVPGGQPQHF TRBV18 - once TRBJ1-5
TGCGCCAGCAGCTTGGCCCCCGGACTAGCGGGGGTGGAGACCCAGTACTTC CASSLAPGLAGVETQYF TRBV5-1 TRBD2 - TRBJ2-5
TGTGCCAGCAGCTCGTGGTCGGCGGGTAATGAAAAACTGTTTTTT CASSSWSAGNEKLFF TRBV13 - - TRBJ1-4
TGTGCCTGGGGCAGGGGGACGAGCAATCAGCCCCAGCATTTT CAWGRGTSNQPQHF TRBV30 TRBD1 - TRBJ1-5
TGTGCCAGCAGCCTCGGACAGGGCTATGGCTACACCTTC CASSLGQGYGYTF TRBV28 TRBD1 - TRBJ1-2
TGTGCCAGCAGCCGTGGACTAGCGGAATCCACAGATACGCAGTATTTT CASSRGLAESTDTQYF TRBV3-1/TRBV3-2 TRBD2 - TRBJ2-3
TGTGCCAGCAGCCGCCGACTAGCGGGGGGTGGCTACAATGAGCAGTTCTTC CASSRRLAGGGYNEQFF TRBV3-1/TRBV3-2 TRBD2 - TRBJ2-1
TGTGCCAGCACCATCTCCGGCAGGGGCGGTGGGGAGCTGTTTTTT CASTISGRGGGELFF TRBV28 - few TRBJ2-2
TGTGCCAGCAGCGTAGTAGAGACAGGGGGTTACAATGAGCAGTTCTTC CASSVVETGGYNEQFF TRBV9 TRBD1 many TRBJ2-1
TGTGCCAGCTTCTCCGGAGGGAGCTATAATTCACCCCTCCACTTT CASFSGGSYNSPLHF TRBV11-2 - - TRBJ1-6
TGTGCCAGCAGCTTTGGGACTCCCACCTCGGGCGCGTACTTC CASSFGTPTSGAYF TRBV11-2 - few TRBJ2-7
TGTGCCAGCAGCGGAGTAGCGGGAGGGCCTGCAGATACGCAGTATTTT CASSGVAGGPADTQYF TRBV9 TRBD2 - TRBJ2-3
TGTGCCAGCACAAGGGGCAACTATGGCTACACCTTC CASTRGNYGYTF TRBV5-6 - - TRBJ1-2
TGCGCCAGCAGCTTTTGGGGAACGGCGGGTATGAACACTGAAGCTTTCTTT CASSFWGTAGMNTEAFF TRBV5-1 - - TRBJ1-1